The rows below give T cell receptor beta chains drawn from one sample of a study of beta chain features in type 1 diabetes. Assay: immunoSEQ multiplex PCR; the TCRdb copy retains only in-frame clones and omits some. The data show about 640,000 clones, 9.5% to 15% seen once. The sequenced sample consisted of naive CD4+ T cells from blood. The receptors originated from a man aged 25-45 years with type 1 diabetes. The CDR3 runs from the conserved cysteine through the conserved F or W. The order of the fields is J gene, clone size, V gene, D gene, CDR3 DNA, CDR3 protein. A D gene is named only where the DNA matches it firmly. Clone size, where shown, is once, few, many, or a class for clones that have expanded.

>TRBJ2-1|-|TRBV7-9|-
TGTGCCAGCACCCTAATTGGGGGAATCGAGCAGTTCTTC
CASTLIGGIEQFF
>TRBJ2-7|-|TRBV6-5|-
TGTGCCAGCAGTTACTCGTTAGTACCAGGGGCCTACGAGCAGTACTTC
CASSYSLVPGAYEQYF
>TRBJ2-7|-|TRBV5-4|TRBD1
TGTGCCAGCAGCGGCGGACAGGGTTACGAGCAGTACTTC
CASSGGQGYEQYF
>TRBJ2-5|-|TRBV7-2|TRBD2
TGTGCCAGCAGCACGACTAGCGGGGAGACCCAGTACTTC
CASSTTSGETQYF
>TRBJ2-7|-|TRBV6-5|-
TGTGCCAGCAGTTCCCACAACTTCGGCTACGAGCAGTACTTC
CASSSHNFGYEQYF
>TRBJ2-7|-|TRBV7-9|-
TGTGCCAGCAGCTTAGTGGGCCGGGGAAGATCCTACGAGCAGTACTTC
CASSLVGRGRSYEQYF
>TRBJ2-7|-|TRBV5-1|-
TGCGCCAGCAGCTTGGCCCCCTATGGGGGGTACCCATACGAGCAGTACTTC
CASSLAPYGGYPYEQYF
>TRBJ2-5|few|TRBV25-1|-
TGTGCCAGCAGTGATACGAGGGCCCAGTACTTC
CASSDTRAQYF
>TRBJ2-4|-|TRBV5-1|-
TGCGCCAGCAGGGAAGGAGACAAAAACATTCAGTACTTC
CASREGDKNIQYF
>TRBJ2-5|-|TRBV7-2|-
TGTGCCAGCAGCTTAGGGACGGTGAAAGAGACCCAGTACTTC
CASSLGTVKETQYF
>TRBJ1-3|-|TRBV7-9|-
TGTGCCGGCCGGGACACCTACTCTGGAAACACCATATATTTT
CAGRDTYSGNTIYF
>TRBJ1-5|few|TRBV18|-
TGTGCCAGCTCACCAGGAACTAGCAATCAGCCCCAGCATTTT
CASSPGTSNQPQHF
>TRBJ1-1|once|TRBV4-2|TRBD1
TGTGCCAGCAGCCAAGGGGACAGGGCCACTGAAGCTTTCTTT
CASSQGDRATEAFF
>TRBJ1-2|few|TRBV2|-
TGTGCCAGCAATACTATAGCCTATGGCTACACCTTC
CASNTIAYGYTF
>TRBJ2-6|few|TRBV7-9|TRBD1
TGTGCCAGCAGCTCCTCAGGGGGCTCTGGGGCCAACGTCCTGACTTTC
CASSSSGGSGANVLTF
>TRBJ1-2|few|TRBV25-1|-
TGTGCCAGCAGTTTTGGAGGGAATGGCTACACCTTC
CASSFGGNGYTF
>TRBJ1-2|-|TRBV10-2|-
TGCGCCAGCGGGACTCCTGATAATGGCTACACCTTC
CASGTPDNGYTF
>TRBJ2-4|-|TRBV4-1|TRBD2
TGCGCCAGCAGCCGTGGACTAGCGGGGGCTGGGGCCAAAAACATTCAGTACTTC
CASSRGLAGAGAKNIQYF
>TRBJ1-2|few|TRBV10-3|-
TGTGCCATCAGAGACGTGGCCGGGAGCTATGGCTACACCTTC
CAIRDVAGSYGYTF
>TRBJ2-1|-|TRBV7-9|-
TGTGCCAGCAGCTTGGGCCAGCCAGGGGACAATGAGCAGTTCTTC
CASSLGQPGDNEQFF
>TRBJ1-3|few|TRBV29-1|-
TGCAGCGTTTCCCTCGGGACTTCCTCTGGAAACGGCGTATATTTT
CSVSLGTSSGNGVYF
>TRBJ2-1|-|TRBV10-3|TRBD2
TGTGCCATCAGTGGTCTAGCGGGCGACGGTGAGCAGTTCTTC
CAISGLAGDGEQFF
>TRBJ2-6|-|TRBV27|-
TGTGCCAGCACCCCTGCGGCCGGTCGTTCTAGCTCTGGGGCCAACGTCCTGACTTTC
CASTPAAGRSSSGANVLTF
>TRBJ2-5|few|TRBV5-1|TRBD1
TGCGCCAGCAGCGCCGGGACAGCAAGGACCCAGTACTTC
CASSAGTARTQYF
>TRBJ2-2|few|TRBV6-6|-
TGTGCCAGCAGTTCTACTAACTTAGGCACCGGGGAGCTGTTTTTT
CASSSTNLGTGELFF
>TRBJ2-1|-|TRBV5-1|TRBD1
TGCGCCAGCAGCACCGGACAGGGCTACAATGAGCAGTTCTTC
CASSTGQGYNEQFF
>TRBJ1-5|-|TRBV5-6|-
TGTGCCAGCAGCTTGGCCGGCTTGGTAAGAAGTCAGCCCCAGCATTTT
CASSLAGLVRSQPQHF